This TCR beta chain appears in the sequencing data of a study of blood T cell repertoires in COVID-19. Across the whole study: The study drew acute and convalescent COVID-19 samples from the United States, Italy and Spain. The analysed material was cDNA or gDNA that came from T cells, B-cell-depleted T cells, or PBMCs.

Authors' analysis steps: Nucleated cell counts were estimated from reference gene primer amplification. The protocol was immunoSEQ multiplex PCR, while the TCRdb copy is restricted to in-frame clones and leaves out a portion. That table is the source of V, J and clone size, and D and trimming were worked out from the DNA. The sample yields over 100,000 clones, around four fifths seen once. Specimen: peripheral blood. This TCR was recovered from a woman in her sixties with acute or convalescent COVID-19.

Here the CDR3 reads CATSREFSGRGTGELFF. CDR3 sequence (DNA): TGTGCCACCAGCAGAGAATTTAGCGGGAGAGGGACCGGGGAGCTGTTTTTT. The chain is built from TRBV15 and TRBJ2-2, with 9 bases fitting TRBD2. Trimming at V came to 0 bases and at J to 5 bases, leaving 7 bases not matched to a gene. CDR1 and CDR2 from the germline V gene are LNHNV and YYDKDF (reference sequence). This CDR3 contains 17 residues.